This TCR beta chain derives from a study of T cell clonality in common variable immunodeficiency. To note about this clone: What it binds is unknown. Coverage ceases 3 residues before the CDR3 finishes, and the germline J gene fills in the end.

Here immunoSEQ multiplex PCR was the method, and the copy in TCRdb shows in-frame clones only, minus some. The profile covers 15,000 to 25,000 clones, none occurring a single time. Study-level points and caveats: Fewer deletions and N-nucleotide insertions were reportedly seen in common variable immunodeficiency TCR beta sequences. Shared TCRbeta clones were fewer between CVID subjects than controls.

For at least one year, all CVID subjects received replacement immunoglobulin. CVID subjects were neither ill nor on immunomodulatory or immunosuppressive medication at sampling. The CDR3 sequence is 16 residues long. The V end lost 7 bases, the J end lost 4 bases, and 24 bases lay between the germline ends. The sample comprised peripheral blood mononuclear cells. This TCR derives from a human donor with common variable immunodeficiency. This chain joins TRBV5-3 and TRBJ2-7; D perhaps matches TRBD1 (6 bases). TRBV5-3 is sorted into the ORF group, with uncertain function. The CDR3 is CARGKTQSRGCYEQYF. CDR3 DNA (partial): TGTGCCAGAGGGAAGACGCAGTCCAGGGGATGTTACGAG.